Following are 14 T cell receptor beta chains from one sample sequenced in a study of CD8+ T cells in alopecia areata listed by TCRdb under 2018. Per the publication, the time point label means: roughly 24 weeks on oral tofacitinib. The treatment or condition label here, explained by the study, means: oral pan-JAK inhibitor, 5-10 mg twice daily. Preparation of the library involved the immunoSEQ multiplex PCR assay. For TCR sequencing, RNA was extracted from every sample and reverse transcribed into cDNA to serve as template. Drawn from immuneACCESS, this table holds only the in-frame rearrangements with V and J called that TCRdb kept. Clones are partly lost; checked studies trace under half to an unresolved V gene and leave the rest unexplained. The sample includes fewer than 200,000 clones, with under 60% observed a single time. The ten most abundant clones make up roughly 12% of the sample. The specimen comprised CD8+ T cells sorted from blood, sampled at week 24, from a patient treated with tofacitinib. All receptors derive from a human donor with alopecia areata.

CDR3 region: CASRRGTEAFF. In DNA, the CDR3 is TGCGCCAGCAGAAGGGGCACTGAAGCTTTCTTT. The genes are TRBV5-1 and TRBJ1-1, with D maybe TRBD1 (5 bases). The V gene lost 5 bases and the J gene lost 4 bases, with 6 bases spanning the gap. Germline lookup yields CDR1 SGHRS and CDR2 YFSETQ. The CDR3 is 11 amino acids.

This rearrangement joins TRBV4-1 to TRBJ1-2; maybe TRBD1 (6 bases). This CDR3 spans 15 amino acids. Looked up from germline, CDR1 is MGHRA and CDR2 is YSYEKL. Trimming took off 3 bases at V and 3 bases at J, with 14 bases between the two ends. CDR3 nucleotides: TGCGCCAGCAGCCATGATCAGGGGCAGGACTATGGCTACACCTTC. Its protein is CASSHDQGQDYGYTF.

The J gene is TRBJ2-3, the V gene TRBV4-1; D may be TRBD2 (6 bases). The CDR3 covers 16 residues. Germline V CDR1 and CDR2: MGHRA, YSYEKL. V was pared by 4 bases and J by 2 bases, with 16 bases between. The CDR3 sequence is CASSLTRLGDTDTQYF. CDR3 sequence (DNA): TGCGCCAGCAGCCTAACACGACTAGGGGACACAGATACGCAGTATTTT.

V gene TRBV9 combines with J gene TRBJ1-1, with TRBD1 identical over 8 bases. The CDR3 has 15 residues. J lost 3 bases, V lost 4 bases, and 8 bases had no gene match. Per germline, CDR1 SGDLS and CDR2 YYNGEE. The CDR3 here is CASSTRTGRDTEAFF. DNA of the CDR3: TGTGCCAGCAGCACGAGGACAGGGCGAGACACTGAAGCTTTCTTT.

This chain uses TRBV6-5 with TRBJ2-2; possibly TRBD2 for D (5 bases). CDR1 MNHEY and CDR2 SVGAGI come from the germline V gene. This CDR3 comprises 15 residues. With 3 bases removed from V and 4 bases from J, the gap between germline ends came to 12 bases. The CDR3 sequence: CASSYSNGITGELFF. For the CDR3, the DNA is TGTGCCAGCAGTTATTCAAACGGGATCACCGGGGAGCTGTTTTTT.

V gene TRBV12-5 combines with J gene TRBJ2-1, with TRBD2 matching over 14 bases. CDR1 LGHNT and CDR2 FRNRAP come from the germline V gene. The V and J ends lost 0 bases and 5 bases, in that order; junction bases with no gene match: 6. This CDR3 is built from 18 residues. The chain's CDR3 is CASGLVRGLAGDNNEQFF. Here the CDR3 DNA reads TGTGCTAGTGGTTTGGTACGGGGACTAGCGGGGGATAACAATGAGCAGTTCTTC.

V gene TRBV4-1 combines with J gene TRBJ1-1, with TRBD1 identical over 12 bases. The germline gives CDR1 MGHRA, CDR2 YSYEKL. The length of the CDR3 is 14 residues. J lost 6 bases, V lost 6 bases, and 5 bases had no gene match. This CDR3 reads CASRPGQGASEAFF. CDR3 sequence (DNA): TGCGCCAGCAGGCCGGGACAGGGGGCCTCTGAAGCTTTCTTT.

J is TRBJ2-5 and V is TRBV27; no definite D call. The V end lost 2 bases, the J end lost 3 bases, and 10 bases lay between the germline ends. CDR1 and CDR2 (germline): MNHEY, SMNVEV (reference sequence). The CDR3 consists of 14 residues. The CDR3 sequence is CASSLVRNEETQYF. The CDR3 nucleotides are TGTGCCAGCAGTTTAGTCCGGAACGAAGAGACCCAGTACTTC.

Here the CDR3 reads CATRQDTEAFF. Here the CDR3 DNA reads TGTGCCACCCGACAGGACACTGAAGCTTTCTTT. The chain recombines TRBV27 with TRBJ1-1; D may be TRBD1 (6 bases). CDR3 length equals 11 residues. The V end lost 10 bases, the J end lost 3 bases, and 9 bases lay between the germline ends. Germline CDR1 reads MNHEY; CDR2 reads SMNVEV (reference sequence).

The gene calls are TRBV2 and TRBJ1-5; unclear D gene. The V gene's germline CDR1 is SNHLY and CDR2 FYNNEI. With 8 bases removed from V and 4 bases from J, the gap between germline ends came to 12 bases. The CDR3 loop spans 13 amino acids. In DNA form, the CDR3 reads TGTGCCAGCCAATTGAATTCGAATCAGCCCCAGCATTTT. It codes for CASQLNSNQPQHF.

This clone was observed a handful of times. V usage is TRBV7-6 and J usage is TRBJ1-5, with D tentatively TRBD1 (6 bases). The germline gives CDR1 SGHVS, CDR2 FNYEAQ. The CDR3 contains 14 residues. V was clipped by 3 bases and J by 6 bases, with 12 bases between them. Written as DNA, the CDR3 is TGTGCCAGCAGCTTTGGGGGGGCTGGTCAGCCCCAGCATTTT. It is translated as CASSFGGAGQPQHF.

This rearrangement joins TRBV5-1 to TRBJ2-7; no firm D call. Germline CDR1 is SGHRS and CDR2 is YFSETQ. The CDR3 is 12 residues long. V gave up 6 bases and J gave up 3 bases, with 10 bases separating them. The CDR3 sequence is CASTPGVYEQYF. Here the CDR3 DNA reads TGCGCCAGCACCCCCGGTGTCTACGAGCAGTACTTC.

The chain recombines TRBV7-2 with TRBJ2-4; D uncertain. Germline loops: CDR1 SGHTA, CDR2 FQGNSA. This CDR3 region has 11 residues. V was clipped by 7 bases and J by 8 bases, with 9 bases between them. CDR3 residues: CASTYGDIQYF. The CDR3 DNA follows: TGTGCCAGCACGTACGGAGACATTCAGTACTTC. The full variable domain, its missing parts supplied by reference TRBV7-2 and TRBJ2-4, is GAGVSQSPSNKVTEKGKDVELRCDPISGHTALYWYRQSLGQGLEFLIYFQGNSAPDKSGLPSDRFSAERTGGSVSTLTIQRTQQEDSAVYLCASTYGDIQYFGAGTRLSVL.

CDR3 sequence reads: CACATGQGLAKNIQYF. For the CDR3, the DNA is TGTGCCTGCGCGACGGGACAGGGGCTAGCCAAAAACATTCAGTACTTC. The rearrangement joins TRBV30 to TRBJ2-4; 10 nucleotides align to TRBD1. Germline-derived CDR1 and CDR2 are GTSNPN and SVGIG (reference sequence). The CDR3 runs 16 residues. The V segment lost 6 bases and the J segment 0 bases; nucleotides outside the gene matches: 8.